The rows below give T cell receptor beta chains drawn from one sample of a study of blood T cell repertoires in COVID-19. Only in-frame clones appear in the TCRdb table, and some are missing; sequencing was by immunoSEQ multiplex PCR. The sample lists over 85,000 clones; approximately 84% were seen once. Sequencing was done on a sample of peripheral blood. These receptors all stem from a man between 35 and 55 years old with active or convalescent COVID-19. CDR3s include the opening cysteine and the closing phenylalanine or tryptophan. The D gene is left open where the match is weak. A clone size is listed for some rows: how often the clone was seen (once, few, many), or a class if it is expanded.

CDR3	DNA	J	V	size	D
CASSDWGRTGVNQPQHF	TGTGCCAGCAGTGATTGGGGTCGGACAGGGGTAAATCAGCCCCAGCATTTT	TRBJ1-5	TRBV6-1	-	TRBD1
CASSVQQGRIGYTF	TGTGCCAGCAGCGTCCAACAGGGTAGAATTGGCTACACCTTC	TRBJ1-2	TRBV7-2	few	-
CASSYGSGWEQYF	TGTGCCAGCAGTTACGGGTCAGGATGGGAGCAGTACTTC	TRBJ2-7	TRBV6-2/TRBV6-3	-	-
CASSSYNQPQHF	TGTGCCAGCAGCTCCTACAATCAGCCCCAGCATTTT	TRBJ1-5	TRBV6-5	-	-
CASSQDVRAPGGEQYF	TGTGCCAGCAGCCAAGATGTTAGGGCCCCCGGAGGGGAGCAGTACTTC	TRBJ2-7	TRBV3-1/TRBV3-2	-	-
CASSLEGLAGGLNEQFF	TGTGCCAGCAGCTTGGAGGGACTAGCGGGGGGGTTGAATGAGCAGTTCTTC	TRBJ2-1	TRBV5-4	-	TRBD2
CASSQDRDSRYGYTF	TGTGCCAGCAGCCAAGATAGGGACAGCCGCTATGGCTACACCTTC	TRBJ1-2	TRBV4-2	-	TRBD1
CASSLAGAAGNTIYF	TGTGCCAGCAGCTTGGCAGGGGCGGCTGGAAACACCATATATTTT	TRBJ1-3	TRBV5-4	-	-
CASGRDSNEQYF	TGTGCCAGTGGCCGGGACAGTAACGAGCAGTACTTC	TRBJ2-7	TRBV19	many	TRBD1
CASSLTGSSEAFF	TGTGCCAGCAGTTTGACAGGGTCTTCTGAAGCTTTCTTT	TRBJ1-1	TRBV11-2	-	TRBD1
CASSVRLAGGIDTQYF	TGTGCCAGCAGCGTTAGACTAGCGGGGGGAATAGATACGCAGTATTTT	TRBJ2-3	TRBV9	-	TRBD2
CASRRDTYGYTF	TGTGCCAGCAGGAGGGACACTTATGGCTACACCTTC	TRBJ1-2	TRBV6-6	-	-
CASSQYKATNEKLFF	TGTGCCAGCAGTCAATACAAAGCAACTAATGAAAAACTGTTTTTT	TRBJ1-4	TRBV2	-	-
CASSQDPYRFPYEQYF	TGTGCCAGCAGCCAAGATCCCTACCGGTTTCCCTACGAGCAGTACTTC	TRBJ2-7	TRBV3-1/TRBV3-2	-	-
CASSIGQGFSGYTF	TGTGCCAGTAGTATTGGCCAGGGGTTCAGTGGCTACACCTTC	TRBJ1-2	TRBV19	-	-
CASSDIQGAHTEAFF	TGTGCCAGCAGCGACATACAGGGGGCGCACACTGAAGCTTTCTTT	TRBJ1-1	TRBV7-3	-	TRBD1
CASSSGAYEQYF	TGTGCCAGCAGTTCAGGGGCCTACGAGCAGTACTTC	TRBJ2-7	TRBV12-3/TRBV12-4	-	-
CASSQVIAGGTDTQYF	TGCGCCAGCAGCCAAGTGATAGCGGGAGGCACAGATACGCAGTATTTT	TRBJ2-3	TRBV4-3	-	TRBD2
CASSQDTGRQGQETQYF	TGTGCCAGCAGCCAAGATACGGGGCGACAGGGCCAAGAGACCCAGTACTTC	TRBJ2-5	TRBV3-1/TRBV3-2	-	TRBD1
CASSRGQDDEQFF	TGCGCCAGCAGCAGGGGACAGGACGATGAGCAGTTCTTC	TRBJ2-1	TRBV5-1	-	TRBD1
CASRLTDQAFF	TGCGCCAGCAGATTAACAGATCAAGCTTTCTTT	TRBJ1-1	TRBV5-1	-	-
CASSVRQGLSPLHF	TGTGCCAGCAGCGTGAGACAGGGGCTTTCACCCCTCCACTTT	TRBJ1-6	TRBV9	-	TRBD1
CASSQDLGSYEQYF	TGTGCCAGCAGCCAAGACTTGGGCTCCTACGAGCAGTACTTC	TRBJ2-7	TRBV9	-	-
CASSYSRRIGNQPQHF	TGTGCCAGCAGCTACTCTCGGCGGATAGGCAATCAGCCCCAGCATTTT	TRBJ1-5	TRBV6-2/TRBV6-3	-	-
CASSKRAGQGTGEQYF	TGTGCCAGTAGTAAAAGGGCGGGACAGGGTACGGGGGAGCAGTACTTC	TRBJ2-7	TRBV19	-	TRBD1
CASRSRRTSSTGELFF	TGTGCCAGTAGATCAAGAAGGACTAGTAGTACCGGGGAGCTGTTTTTT	TRBJ2-2	TRBV19	-	TRBD2
CASSYRQTANTEAFF	TGTGCCAGCAGTTACCGACAGACAGCGAACACTGAAGCTTTCTTT	TRBJ1-1	TRBV6-5	-	-
CATNPGQGITEAFF	TGTGCGACAAACCCAGGACAGGGGATCACTGAAGCTTTCTTT	TRBJ1-1	TRBV6-5	-	TRBD1
CASSFPRETQYF	TGTGCCAGCAGCTTCCCCAGAGAGACCCAGTACTTC	TRBJ2-5	TRBV7-9	-	-
CASSKNRGLYEQYF	TGTGCCAGCAGTAAAAACAGGGGTTTGTACGAGCAGTACTTC	TRBJ2-7	TRBV2	-	TRBD1
CASSLGLRGDQETQYF	TGTGCCAGCAGCTTAGGTCTGCGGGGTGATCAAGAGACCCAGTACTTC	TRBJ2-5	TRBV7-3	-	-
CATSAHGGTETQYF	TGTGCCACCAGTGCGCACGGGGGGACAGAGACCCAGTACTTC	TRBJ2-5	TRBV24-1	-	TRBD2
CASSYGSSYEQYF	TGTGCCAGCAGTTATGGCAGCTCCTACGAGCAGTACTTC	TRBJ2-7	TRBV12-3/TRBV12-4	few	-
CASSPTGSKETQYF	TGTGCCAGCAGCCCCACAGGGAGCAAAGAGACCCAGTACTTC	TRBJ2-5	TRBV2	-	-
CASSLTQGLAGGNEQFF	TGTGCCAGCAGCCTAACTCAGGGACTAGCGGGGGGGAATGAGCAGTTCTTC	TRBJ2-1	TRBV7-9	-	TRBD2
CASTTQGAGEQYF	TGTGCCAGCACCACACAGGGGGCAGGGGAGCAGTACTTC	TRBJ2-7	TRBV6-5	-	TRBD1
CASREDRGPSDTQYF	TGTGCCAGCAGAGAGGACAGGGGCCCTTCAGATACGCAGTATTTT	TRBJ2-3	TRBV27	-	TRBD1
CASSPDRLLGVTIYF	TGTGCCAGCAGTCCGGACAGGCTGCTTGGGGTCACCATATATTTT	TRBJ1-3	TRBV6-5	-	TRBD1
CASSIARMKRLTF	TGTGCCAGTAGTATAGCACGGATGAAGAGGTTGACCTTC	TRBJ1-2	TRBV19	-	-
CASSPDRVNTEAFF	TGTGCCAGTAGTCCTGACAGGGTGAACACTGAAGCTTTCTTT	TRBJ1-1	TRBV19	-	TRBD1
CASNQGREKLFF	TGTGCCAGTAATCAGGGGCGTGAAAAACTGTTTTTT	TRBJ1-4	TRBV19	once	-
CASSPQYEQYF	TGTGCCAGCTCCCCCCAGTACGAGCAGTACTTC	TRBJ2-7	TRBV18	-	-
CASSQDSGSNQPQHF	TGTGCCAGCAGCCAAGATTCAGGCAGCAATCAGCCCCAGCATTTT	TRBJ1-5	TRBV3-1/TRBV3-2	-	-
CAISDDSRDQPQHF	TGTGCCATCAGTGACGACAGCAGGGATCAGCCCCAGCATTTT	TRBJ1-5	TRBV10-3	once	-
CASSYSPGENEKLFF	TGTGCCAGCAGTTACTCGCCAGGGGAAAATGAAAAACTGTTTTTT	TRBJ1-4	TRBV6-5	-	-
CATTTGALTGELFF	TGTGCCACCACGACAGGGGCCCTCACCGGGGAGCTGTTTTTT	TRBJ2-2	TRBV25-1	-	TRBD1
CASSLRTLNTEAFF	TGTGCCAGCAGCTTAAGGACATTGAACACTGAAGCTTTCTTT	TRBJ1-1	TRBV7-9	-	-
CASSFQGFSTDTQYF	TGCGCCAGCAGCTTTCAGGGCTTCTCCACAGATACGCAGTATTTT	TRBJ2-3	TRBV5-1	-	-
CASRANYVNTEAFF	TGTGCCAGCAGGGCCAATTATGTGAACACTGAAGCTTTCTTT	TRBJ1-1	TRBV2	-	-
CATQLSQGKGYTF	TGTGCCACCCAGTTATCCCAGGGTAAAGGCTACACCTTC	TRBJ1-2	TRBV6-5	-	-
CASSPTGTPNNEQFF	TGTGCCAGCAGCCCGACCGGGACACCCAACAATGAGCAGTTCTTC	TRBJ2-1	TRBV7-6	-	-
CASSLEATSYSYEQYF	TGCGCCAGCAGCTTGGAGGCGACTAGCTACTCCTACGAGCAGTACTTC	TRBJ2-7	TRBV5-1	-	TRBD2